Following are 27 T cell receptor beta chains from one sample sequenced in a study of OX40 agonist ivuxolimab in advanced cancers. Clones were read by immunoSEQ multiplex PCR, and TCRdb kept only the in-frame ones, dropping some. The sample lists tens of thousands of clones; approximately 89% were seen once. Sequencing was performed on CD4+ or CD8+ T cells sorted from blood, taken in a trial of the OX40 agonist ivuxolimab. These receptors came from an adult with an advanced solid tumor such as melanoma, head and neck, liver or kidney cancer.

This clone was detected only once. This chain links TRBV13 with TRBJ1-6; D is possibly TRBD1 (5 bases). Trimming removed 0 bases at V and 9 bases at J, with 9 bases between. The CDR3 length is 14 residues. Germline CDR1 PRHDT, CDR2 FYEKMQ (reference sequence). For the CDR3, the DNA is TGTGCCAGCAGCTTAGGAGGGGTTGGTTCACCCCTCCACTTT. Protein: CASSLGGVGSPLHF.

V gene TRBV10-3 combines with J gene TRBJ1-4, with TRBD1 identical over 8 bases. CDR1 and CDR2 from the germline V gene are ENHRY and SYGVKD. The length of the CDR3 is 14 residues. The ends lost 3 bases at V and 5 bases at J; junction bases unmatched: 2. The CDR3 region has the DNA TGTGCCATCAGTGAAGCAGGGGGCAATGAAAAACTGTTTTTT. Residues: CAISEAGGNEKLFF.

This rearrangement joins TRBV27 to TRBJ1-4; TRBD1 matches 7 bases. Germline V gene lookup returns CDR1 MNHEY and CDR2 SMNVEV (reference sequence). The CDR3 is made up of 15 amino acids. V trimming: 6 bases; J trimming: 4 bases; junction bases outside the gene matches: 8. The CDR3 protein is CASSPSGTVNEKLFF. DNA for the CDR3: TGTGCCAGCAGCCCGAGCGGGACAGTTAATGAAAAACTGTTTTTT.

The CDR3 sequence is CASSRTGSSYNEQFF. The CDR3 region has the DNA TGTGCCAGCAGTAGAACAGGGAGCTCCTACAATGAGCAGTTCTTC. The rearrangement links TRBV7-9 to TRBJ2-1; possible D gene TRBD1, 6 bases. Trimming shortened V by 6 bases and J by 0 bases, and 12 bases separated the two germline ends. This CDR3 is 15 amino acids long. CDR1 SEHNR and CDR2 FQNEAQ come from the germline V gene (reference sequence).

The chain is built from TRBV2 and TRBJ2-1, with a weak D call TRBD1 (6 bases). The CDR3 is 16 residues long. The germline V gene has CDR1 SNHLY and CDR2 FYNNEI. Between the trimmed V and J ends, which lost 2 bases and 0 bases, there was a span of 11 bases. CDR3 DNA: TGTGCCAGCAGTGAATGGACAGAGACCTCCTACAATGAGCAGTTCTTC. Translated, it gives CASSEWTETSYNEQFF.

This clone is a singleton in its sample. The rearrangement links TRBV5-6 to TRBJ2-1, with TRBD1 matching 11 bases. V trimming: 2 bases; J trimming: 3 bases; junction bases outside the gene matches: 1. The V gene's germline CDR1 is SGHDT and CDR2 YYEEEE. The CDR3 contains 15 residues. The CDR3 DNA reads as TGTGCCAGCAGCTTCGGGACAGGGGGCTACAATGAGCAGTTCTTC. Translating it yields CASSFGTGGYNEQFF.

The rearrangement links TRBV6-5 to TRBJ1-1, with D uncertain. The V and J ends lost 1 base and 1 base respectively, with 4 bases between them. CDR1 is MNHEY and CDR2 is SVGAGI in the germline V gene. CDR3 length: 13 amino acids. The CDR3 DNA follows: TGTGCCAGCAGTTACTTGCGGAACACTGAAGCTTTCTTT. Translating it yields CASSYLRNTEAFF.

The chain is built from TRBV2 and TRBJ2-2; 12 bases align to TRBD2. Germline V lookup: CDR1 SNHLY, CDR2 FYNNEI. Losses at the gene ends were 7 bases for V and 0 bases for J; bases not matched to a gene: 6. CDR3 size: 17 residues. The CDR3 DNA reads as TGTGCCAGCAACGAGGGACTAGCGGGTTCGAACACCGGGGAGCTGTTTTTT. This translates into CASNEGLAGSNTGELFF.

This chain links TRBV5-1 with TRBJ1-5, with D hard to call. CDR1 and CDR2 from the germline V gene are SGHRS and YFSETQ. CDR3 length: 14 residues. V was trimmed by 0 bases and J by 0 bases, leaving 4 bases between them. This CDR3 is CASSLDSSNQPQHF. The CDR3 DNA follows: TGCGCCAGCAGCTTGGACTCTAGCAATCAGCCCCAGCATTTT.

Worth noting for this clone: The same CDR3 also results from other DNA sequences found in this sample. The chain uses TRBV6-5 and TRBJ1-1; D perhaps matches TRBD1 (5 bases). The CDR3 has 14 residues. Between the trimmed V and J ends, which lost 2 bases and 2 bases, there was a span of 9 bases. Germline V gene lookup returns CDR1 MNHEY and CDR2 SVGAGI. The CDR3 loop is CASSYGRGNTEAFF. The CDR3, as DNA: TGTGCCAGCAGTTACGGAAGGGGAAACACTGAAGCTTTCTTT.

The chain uses TRBV27 and TRBJ2-1; no firm D call. The CDR3 contains 12 residues. CDR1 is MNHEY and CDR2 is SMNVEV in the germline V gene (reference sequence). V lost 6 bases and J 4 bases, leaving 7 bases between the germline ends. The CDR3 region is CASRRGYNEQFF. The CDR3 DNA sequence: TGTGCCAGCAGGCGCGGATACAATGAGCAGTTCTTC.

The rearrangement joins TRBV27 to TRBJ1-2; 9 bases agree with TRBD1. Unmatched junction bases numbered 2, after V lost 4 bases and J lost 2 bases. Germline CDR1 and CDR2: MNHEY and SMNVEV (reference sequence). The CDR3 has 14 amino acids. The CDR3 region has the DNA TGTGCCAGCAGTTCGGGACAGGGCAACTATGGCTACACCTTC. It codes for CASSSGQGNYGYTF.

The chain recombines TRBV7-9 with TRBJ2-3, with D possibly matching TRBD1 (6 bases). Trimming took off 6 bases at V and 0 bases at J, with 10 bases between the two ends. The CDR3 has 14 residues. Germline CDR1 is SEHNR and CDR2 is FQNEAQ (reference sequence). The CDR3 region has the DNA TGTGCCAGCAGTCGGACAGAGAGCACAGATACGCAGTATTTT. Encoded protein: CASSRTESTDTQYF.

This chain uses TRBV6-1 with TRBJ1-4; a weak D match, TRBD1 (5 bases). Trimming stripped 2 bases from V and 7 bases from J, with 17 bases between. Germline V gives CDR1 MNHNS, CDR2 SASEGT. The CDR3 runs 16 residues. CDR3 sequence: CASSESPGGAGEKLFF. The DNA for the CDR3 is TGTGCCAGCAGTGAATCCCCGGGAGGGGCGGGTGAAAAACTGTTTTTT.

V and J are TRBV6-5 and TRBJ1-2; D uncertain. The CDR3 totals 14 residues. Germline V gives CDR1 MNHEY, CDR2 SVGAGI. Trimming took 0 bases from V and 2 from J, leaving 7 bases between them. The CDR3 sequence is CASSYSSVNYGYTF. The CDR3 DNA reads TGTGCCAGCAGTTACTCGAGCGTAAACTATGGCTACACCTTC.

On this clone itself: Its ends do not fully match the called genes, so a read error is possible. Within the sample, other DNA sequences also encode this same CDR3. J is TRBJ1-6 and V is TRBV2; 10 bases are a match to TRBD1. Germline loops: CDR1 SNHLY, CDR2 FYNNEI. The CDR3 length is 16 residues. The CDR3 DNA reads as TGCGCCAGCAGCCTGACAGGGGGCGCGAAAAATTCACCCCTCCACTTT. It specifies CASSLTGGAKNSPLHF.

The rearrangement joins TRBV7-9 to TRBJ1-1; no reliable D call. Trimming took off 3 bases at V and 1 base at J, with 6 bases between the two ends. Per germline, CDR1 SEHNR and CDR2 FQNEAQ (reference sequence). This CDR3 has 13 amino acids. CDR3 nucleotide sequence: TGTGCCAGCAGCTTCCAGGCGAACACTGAAGCTTTCTTT. Its protein product is CASSFQANTEAFF.

The chain is built from TRBV7-8 and TRBJ1-1, with D unclear. The CDR3 totals 13 residues. Germline CDR1 and CDR2: SGHVS and FQNEAQ. Trimming took off 2 bases at V and 11 bases at J, with 15 bases between the two ends. CDR3 protein: CASSLMGPLGAFF. As DNA, the CDR3 is TGTGCCAGCAGCTTAATGGGCCCACTCGGGGCTTTCTTT.

This clone appeared a single time. Within the sample, other DNA sequences also encode this same CDR3. The gene calls are TRBV6-1 and TRBJ1-2; TRBD1 is a possible D gene (5 bases). Trimming removed 6 bases at V and 4 bases at J, with 12 bases between. Germline CDR1 and CDR2: MNHNS and SASEGT. This CDR3 region has 13 residues. CDR3 nucleotide sequence: TGTGCCAGCAGCCCGGGGGGGATCTATGGCTACACCTTC. Amino acids: CASSPGGIYGYTF.

The V call is TRBV7-2, the J call TRBJ1-1; D gene uncertain. Trimming left V 1 base short and J 4 bases short, with 10 bases between. The CDR3 runs to 14 residues. CDR1 SGHTA and CDR2 FQGNSA come from the germline V gene. The CDR3, as DNA: TGTGCCAGCAGCTTAGGGTTAGGGAGCACTGAAGCTTTCTTT. As protein: CASSLGLGSTEAFF.

The CDR3 nucleotides are TGTGCCAGCAGCCACCAGGGGAGCGGCTACGAGCAGTACTTC. It specifies CASSHQGSGYEQYF. The chain combines TRBV28 with TRBJ2-7; perhaps TRBD1 as D (6 bases). Germline assignment: CDR1 MDHEN and CDR2 SYDVKM. The CDR3 extends over 14 amino acids. V gave up 6 bases and J gave up 3 bases, with 15 bases separating them.

This clone was recorded once. This chain joins TRBV19 and TRBJ1-5; no clear D gene. Germline V gene lookup returns CDR1 LNHDA and CDR2 SQIVND (reference sequence). The CDR3 extends over 15 amino acids. Trimming took 5 bases from V and 2 from J, leaving 13 bases between them. The CDR3 spells CASSFEGAGNQPQHF. CDR3 nucleotide sequence: TGTGCCAGTAGTTTTGAGGGTGCCGGCAATCAGCCCCAGCATTTT.

J is TRBJ2-7 and V is TRBV29-1, with D maybe TRBD2 (5 bases). Germline V gene lookup returns CDR1 SQVTM and CDR2 ANQGSEA. The CDR3 is 13 residues long. Trimming shortened V by 4 bases and J by 1 base, and 11 bases separated the two germline ends. As DNA, the CDR3 is TGCAGCGTTGTGCTGGACTTTTCCTACGAGCAGTACTTC. Its protein product is CSVVLDFSYEQYF.

The rearrangement uses TRBV19 and TRBJ2-2; maybe TRBD2 (6 bases). The germline CDR1 and CDR2 sequences are LNHDA and SQIVND (reference sequence). Trimming removed 2 bases from V and 3 bases from J, with 16 bases in between. CDR3 length equals 17 residues. This chain's CDR3 is CASSIPRAGGDTGELFF. Here the CDR3 DNA reads TGTGCCAGTAGTATACCCCGAGCGGGCGGGGACACCGGGGAGCTGTTTTTT.

The DNA for the CDR3 is TGTGCCAGTACGACCGGGAGCTCCTACAATGAGCAGTTCTTC. Protein: CASTTGSSYNEQFF. This chain joins TRBV19 and TRBJ2-1, with a weak D call TRBD2 (6 bases). Germline values: CDR1 LNHDA, CDR2 SQIVND (reference sequence). This CDR3 spans 14 amino acids. V lost 7 bases and J 0 bases, leaving 10 bases between the germline ends.

The rearrangement links TRBV6-6 to TRBJ1-3; perhaps TRBD1 as D (6 bases). Between the trimmed V and J ends, which lost 0 bases and 4 bases, there was a span of 7 bases. The CDR3 runs 14 residues. CDR1 is MNHNY, CDR2 SVGAGI, per germline (reference sequence). The CDR3 spells CASSYSQGGNTIYF. The CDR3 DNA is TGTGCCAGCAGTTACTCGCAGGGGGGAAACACCATATATTTT.

This rearrangement joins TRBV5-4 to TRBJ2-7, with D possibly matching TRBD2 (5 bases). The germline CDR1 and CDR2 sequences are SGHNT and YYREEE (reference sequence). Trimming stripped 1 base from V and 5 bases from J, with 10 bases between. This CDR3 spans 13 amino acids. DNA of the CDR3: TGTGCCAGCAGCTTGTCCGGGGTTCACGAGCAGTACTTC. Translated: CASSLSGVHEQYF.